This TCR beta chain was identified during a study of OX40 agonist ivuxolimab in advanced cancers. Study at large: As their treatment, patients were administered ivuxolimab, an agonistic anti-OX40 (CD134) antibody. The eligibility criteria allowed prior anti-PD-1, anti-PD-L1 or anti-CTLA-4 therapy, and about 40% had some. The study, taken as a whole, reports: Among the least clonally expanded were partial responders at 0.1-3.0 mg/kg. Blood T cells, both CD4+ and CD8+, expanded clonally by week 6 at 0.1 to 3.0 mg/kg.

CDR1 and CDR2 from the germline V gene are SGHNT and YYREEE (reference sequence). Deletions cut 2 bases from V and 0 bases from J, with 6 bases between. CDR3 length: 14 amino acids. Clones were sequenced by immunoSEQ multiplex PCR, and TCRdb holds only the in-frame ones, with some missing. The table shows under 75,000 clones, with roughly nine tenths occurring only once. A word on this clone: The antigen is unknown.

This TCR was sampled from an adult with an advanced solid tumor such as melanoma, head and neck, liver or kidney cancer. This material consisted of CD4+ or CD8+ T cells sorted from blood, taken in a trial of the OX40 agonist ivuxolimab. The chain couples TRBV5-4 to TRBJ1-3, with D hard to call. CDR3 nucleotide sequence: TGTGCCAGCAGCTTTGAAAGCTCTGGAAACACCATATATTTT. It specifies CASSFESSGNTIYF. The full variable domain, rest sourced from reference TRBV5-4 and TRBJ1-3, is ETGVTQSPTHLIKTRGQQVTLRCSSQSGHNTVSWYQQALGQGPQFIFQYYREEENGRGNFPPRFSGLQFPNYSSELNVNALELDDSALYLCASSFESSGNTIYFGEGSWLTVV.